These T cell receptor beta chains were read from a single sample in a study of glioma-infiltrating T cells after dendritic cell vaccination. Here immunoSEQ multiplex PCR was the method, and the copy in TCRdb shows in-frame clones only, minus some. The data hold 90,000 to 95,000 clones, with 81% observed a single time. This material consisted of blood, taken after dendritic cell vaccination. The receptors derive from a human donor with glioblastoma. Both conserved end residues are part of each CDR3. The D gene is left open where the match is weak. Size tells how often a clone was seen (once, few, many) or the class of an expanded clone, and some rows leave it out.

j_gene	d_gene	v_gene	abundance	CDR3nt	CDR3aa
TRBJ2-3	NA	TRBV12-5	NA	TGTGCTAGTGGGCTGGTGGGGGGAGATACGCAGTATTTT	CASGLVGGDTQYF
TRBJ2-1	NA	TRBV9	once	TGTGCCAGCAGCGTAGGGCGGGGACAGACCTACAATGAGCAGTTCTTC	CASSVGRGQTYNEQFF
TRBJ1-2	TRBD1	TRBV7-9	NA	TGTGCCAGCAGCTGGGGAAGGACAGGGGGCGCGGACGGCTACACCTTC	CASSWGRTGGADGYTF
TRBJ1-6	NA	TRBV7-2	few	TGTGCCAGCAGCTTGAGCTCCTATAATTCACCCCTCCACTTT	CASSLSSYNSPLHF
TRBJ1-2	TRBD1	TRBV5-1	few	TGCGCCAGCAGCTTGCCAAGGACAGGAGAGTATGGCTACACCTTC	CASSLPRTGEYGYTF
TRBJ2-6	NA	TRBV5-1	NA	TGCGCCAGCATGAGGGGGGGCCCAGGAGCTGGGGCCAACGTCCTGACTTTC	CASMRGGPGAGANVLTF
TRBJ1-3	NA	TRBV27	few	TGTGCCAGCAGTCAAACCTGGAGCTCTGGAAACACCATATATTTT	CASSQTWSSGNTIYF
TRBJ1-2	NA	TRBV11-2	once	TGTGCCAGCAGTCCCGGGGGACTCGTCTATGGCTACACCTTC	CASSPGGLVYGYTF
TRBJ2-7	TRBD1	TRBV5-4	NA	TGTGCCAGCAGGCGAGGGGGCCAGCAGTACTTC	CASRRGGQQYF
TRBJ1-1	TRBD1	TRBV5-4	NA	TGTGCCAGCAGCTTGGGACAGGGGAGCACTGAAGCTTTCTTT	CASSLGQGSTEAFF
TRBJ2-1	TRBD2	TRBV7-3	NA	TGTGCCAGCAGCCCGTCCCCGGCGGGGGGGGCGGGGGAGCAGTTCTTC	CASSPSPAGGAGEQFF
TRBJ2-1	TRBD1	TRBV5-1	NA	TGCGCCAGCAGCTTAGGGACAGGGTCCTACAATGAGCAGTTCTTC	CASSLGTGSYNEQFF